This TCR beta chain was identified during a study of blood T cell repertoires in COVID-19. Produced via immunoSEQ multiplex PCR; TCRdb's table is partial and in-frame only. The table shows under 170,000 clones, with more than 80% occurring only once. Germline V gene sequence: CDR1 MNHEY, CDR2 SMNVEV (reference sequence). There are 18 residues in the CDR3. After removal of 5 bases from V and 3 bases from J, the junction contained 19 bases not matched to a gene. Sample: peripheral blood. V usage is TRBV27 and J usage is TRBJ2-7, with 7 bases aligning to TRBD1. This receptor was identified in a man in his 70s with acute or convalescent COVID-19. The CDR3 reads CASSPSAGGVTTFYEQYF. The CDR3, as DNA: TGTGCCAGCAGTCCCTCCGCAGGGGGTGTTACTACTTTCTACGAGCAGTACTTC.